The 30 T cell receptor beta chains below all came from one sample that was sequenced in a study of blood T cells in healthy people across ages. A second PCR, run for roughly 7 to 12 cycles, used a sample-barcoded 5' primer plus a J-beta primer mix. Via MiXCR, TCRdb re-called the 5' RACE reads, giving one row per CDR3 protein. The table includes hundreds of thousands of distinct CDR3 sequences, roughly 41% detected once. The material sequenced was blood. These receptor sequences come from a woman between 55 and 75 years old in good health.

This chain connects TRBV12-3 or TRBV12-4 to TRBJ2-5, with 10 bases identical to TRBD2. Trimming cost V 7 bases and J 5 bases; bases outside gene matches: 7. The CDR3 runs 14 residues. In DNA, the CDR3 is TGTGCCAGCACCCATAGCGGGAGGAGGGAGACCCAGTACTTC. It is translated as CASTHSGRRETQYF.

This clonotype was detected a few times. The rearrangement uses TRBV7-3 and TRBJ2-1, with no clear D. Germline CDR1 reads SGHTA; CDR2 reads FQGTGA. The CDR3 is made up of 13 amino acids. Trimming shortened V by 6 bases and J by 3 bases, and 9 bases separated the two germline ends. CDR3 nucleotide sequence: TGTGCCAGCAGGAAGCAGAACTACAATGAGCAGTTCTTC. Residues: CASRKQNYNEQFF.

J is TRBJ1-2 and V is TRBV15, with 10 bases fitting TRBD1. Per the germline V gene, CDR1 is LNHNV and CDR2 is YYDKDF (reference sequence). Unmatched junction bases numbered 7, after V lost 4 bases and J lost 5 bases. This CDR3 has 15 residues. CDR3 loop: CATSTSGTGVYGYTF. The CDR3 DNA is TGTGCCACCAGCACTTCCGGGACAGGGGTTTATGGCTACACCTTC.

The V gene is TRBV20-1, the J gene TRBJ2-5; 8 bases align to TRBD1. The germline V gene has CDR1 DFQATT and CDR2 SNEGSKA (reference sequence). With V trimmed by 7 bases and J by 4 bases, 20 bases remained unmatched. The CDR3 loop spans 17 amino acids. CDR3 sequence reads: CSELSSGPGGAGETQYF. In DNA form, the CDR3 reads TGCAGTGAATTGAGCTCCGGACCAGGGGGCGCGGGAGAGACCCAGTACTTC.

This clonotype was seen ten or more times. The J gene is TRBJ1-5, the V gene TRBV7-6; D gene unclear. Per the germline V gene, CDR1 is SGHVS and CDR2 is FNYEAQ. The ends were cut back, 2 bases at V and 5 bases at J, with 7 bases in the middle. CDR3 size: 13 residues. The CDR3 region is CASSLSGDQPQHF. CDR3 nucleotides: TGTGCCAGCAGCTTATCCGGGGATCAGCCCCAGCATTTT.

This clonotype was counted a few times. This chain joins TRBV6-5 and TRBJ1-2; 8 nucleotides agree with TRBD1. The CDR3 has 14 amino acids. The germline V gene encodes CDR1 MNHEY and CDR2 SVGAGI. V was clipped by 6 bases and J by 2 bases; unmatched bases: 5. CDR3 bases: TGTGCCAGCAGAAAGACAGGGGCAAACTATGGCTACACCTTC. Translating gives CASRKTGANYGYTF.

This rearrangement joins TRBV10-3 to TRBJ2-6; 7 positions agree with TRBD1. Per germline, CDR1 ENHRY and CDR2 SYGVKD. Trimming cost V 4 bases and J 2 bases; bases outside gene matches: 2. The CDR3 totals 15 residues. The CDR3 sequence is CAISGTGAGANVLTF. The CDR3 DNA follows: TGTGCCATCAGTGGAACAGGGGCTGGGGCCAACGTCCTGACTTTC.

There are a few counts of this clonotype. The chain employs TRBV2 and TRBJ2-5; 11 bases align to TRBD2. CDR1 and CDR2 from the germline V gene are SNHLY and FYNNEI. This CDR3 contains 13 residues. V shed 5 bases, J shed 7 bases, and the junction held 3 bases outside the gene matches. For the CDR3, the DNA is TGTGCCAGCAGTACCGGGACTAGCGGGACCCAGTACTTC. Protein sequence: CASSTGTSGTQYF.

This clonotype was observed a few times. This rearrangement joins TRBV4-3 to TRBJ2-1; TRBD2 matches at 7 bases. The germline V gene encodes CDR1 LGHNA and CDR2 YSLEER. The CDR3 totals 18 residues. The junction had 20 bases not matched to a gene; V was cut back by 5 bases and J by 7 bases. The CDR3 spells CASSSRTSSLLEWNEQFF. The CDR3 nucleotides read TGCGCCAGCAGCTCCCGGACTAGTTCACTTCTGGAGTGGAATGAGCAGTTCTTC.

This clonotype came up a few times. J is TRBJ1-1 and V is TRBV12-5, with no clear D. Germline assignment: CDR1 LGHNT and CDR2 FRNRAP. The length of the CDR3 is 13 residues. The V and J ends lost 3 bases and 0 bases respectively, with 5 bases between them. As DNA, the CDR3 is TGTGCTAGTGGTTTCGGGATGAACACTGAAGCTTTCTTT. Encoded protein: CASGFGMNTEAFF.

The V gene is TRBV28, the J gene TRBJ2-5; D is tentatively TRBD1 or TRBD2 (7 bases each). Germline CDR1 is MDHEN and CDR2 is SYDVKM. The V and J ends lost 1 base and 7 bases respectively, with 19 bases between them. The CDR3 spans 16 residues. CDR3: CASSLFLSQGRGTQYF. In nucleotides, the CDR3 is TGTGCCAGCAGTTTATTCTTGTCACAGGGGAGGGGGACCCAGTACTTC.

This chain uses TRBV20-1 with TRBJ2-7, with 9 positions matching TRBD1. This CDR3 is built from 13 residues. Germline V CDR1 and CDR2: DFQATT, SNEGSKA (reference sequence). The J segment lost 3 bases and the V segment lost 6 bases, leaving 6 bases of the junction unmatched. This chain's CDR3 is CSASRQGVYEQYF. The CDR3 nucleotides read TGCAGTGCCAGCCGACAGGGGGTCTACGAGCAGTACTTC.

This clonotype was counted between two and nine times. The chain uses TRBV28 and TRBJ2-7; TRBD2 matches at 10 bases. The length of the CDR3 is 15 residues. Per the germline V gene, CDR1 is MDHEN and CDR2 is SYDVKM. Trimming cost V 5 bases and J 0 bases; bases outside gene matches: 4. The CDR3 DNA reads TGTGCCAGCAGTACCCCTAGCGGGAGCTCCTACGAGCAGTACTTC. It encodes CASSTPSGSSYEQYF. Complete variable domain (other parts from reference TRBV28 and TRBJ2-7): DVKVTQSSRYLVKRTGEKVFLECVQDMDHENMFWYRQDPGLGLRLIYFSYDVKMKEKGDIPEGYSVSREKKERFSLILESASTNQTSMYLCASSTPSGSSYEQYFGPGTRLTVT.

In regard to this clonotype: At one boundary the junction diverges from the germline segment, which might be a read error. The chain is built from TRBV11-1 and TRBJ2-4; weak D call: TRBD1 (6 bases). Near its end, the DNA agrees better with TRBJ2-7, so the J call may be wrong. This CDR3 spans 14 amino acids. Per the germline V gene, CDR1 is SGHAT and CDR2 is FQDESV (reference sequence). For the CDR3, the DNA is TGTGTCAGCAGCTTACAGGGTGTGCCCTACGAGCAGTACTTC. Its translation: CVSSLQGVPYEQYF.

The chain links TRBV25-1 to TRBJ2-1; D is perhaps TRBD2 (7 bases). V lost 2 bases to trimming and J lost 7 bases, with 24 bases between them. This CDR3 has 18 residues. Germline CDR1 reads MGHDK; CDR2 reads SYGVNS. The CDR3 nucleotides read TGTGCCAGCAGTGAACCCACCCTGGGGGGGGCAGATGGTAATGAGCAGTTCTTC. Translated, it gives CASSEPTLGGADGNEQFF.

The chain links TRBV20-1 to TRBJ2-7; D might be TRBD1 (5 bases). Trimming removed 1 base from V and 6 bases from J, with 13 bases in between. Germline V gene sequence: CDR1 DFQATT, CDR2 SNEGSKA (reference sequence). This CDR3 comprises 13 residues. CDR3 residues: CSARVQGWGEQYF. The CDR3 DNA follows: TGCAGTGCTAGAGTCCAGGGCTGGGGCGAGCAGTACTTC.

This clonotype was seen more than once but under ten times. The chain employs TRBV6-6 and TRBJ1-5, with D possibly being TRBD1 (5 bases). The CDR3 sequence is 15 residues long. With 5 bases removed from V and 4 bases from J, the gap between germline ends came to 15 bases. Germline V CDR1 and CDR2: MNHNY, SVGAGI (reference sequence). CDR3 amino acids: CASSPQGKGNQPQHF. The CDR3 nucleotides are TGTGCCAGCAGTCCCCAGGGAAAGGGGAATCAGCCCCAGCATTTT.

The CDR3 region is CASSLAQVGNPYEQYF. In nucleotides, the CDR3 is TGTGCCAGCAGCTTAGCACAGGTCGGTAACCCCTACGAGCAGTACTTC. The V gene is TRBV7-2, the J gene TRBJ2-7, with D maybe TRBD1 (5 bases). Germline V gene sequence: CDR1 SGHTA, CDR2 FQGNSA. CDR3 length: 16 amino acids. Trimming took off 0 bases at V and 2 bases at J, with 14 bases between the two ends.

There are many counts of this clonotype. V is TRBV20-1 and J is TRBJ2-3; unclear D gene. This CDR3 comprises 15 residues. Per the germline V gene, CDR1 is DFQATT and CDR2 is SNEGSKA (reference sequence). The V end lost 3 bases, the J end lost 4 bases, and 17 bases lay between the germline ends. In DNA, the CDR3 is TGCAGTGCTAGCCAATTCAATCGTCTGGCAGATACGCAGTATTTT. It yields the protein CSASQFNRLADTQYF.

The genes are TRBV20-1 and TRBJ2-7; D not resolved. V shed 7 bases and J shed 0 bases, with 13 bases lying between them. The CDR3 length is 13 residues. Germline assignment: CDR1 DFQATT and CDR2 SNEGSKA (reference sequence). The CDR3 bases are TGCAGTGGATTACGCCTGAGCTCCTACGAGCAGTACTTC. Protein sequence: CSGLRLSSYEQYF.

The chain carries TRBV11-2 and TRBJ2-7, with TRBD1 as a possible D gene (7 bases). V gave up 6 bases and J gave up 4 bases, with 19 bases separating them. The CDR3 has 15 amino acids. Looked up from germline, CDR1 is SGHAT and CDR2 is FQNNGV. The CDR3 coding sequence is TGTGCCAGCAGTAGTCCCGCGGGACAGCGATACGAGCAGTACTTC. Residues: CASSSPAGQRYEQYF.

Turning to this clonotype: A read error is likely, as this CDR3 ends without the conserved phenylalanine or tryptophan. The V gene is TRBV2, the J gene TRBJ2-1, with 11 bases that match TRBD2. CDR1 SNHLY and CDR2 FYNNEI come from the germline V gene. CDR3 length: 15 amino acids. The V gene end was trimmed by 6 bases and the J gene end by 6 bases; junction bases not matched to a gene: 7. CDR3: CASSKLAGEPNEQFL. CDR3 nucleotide sequence: TGTGCCAGCAGCAAACTAGCGGGAGAGCCCAATGAGCAGTTCTTA.

This clonotype was observed a few times. The rearrangement uses TRBV28 and TRBJ2-3; TRBD2 aligns across 7 bases. J lost 5 bases, V lost 2 bases, and 7 bases had no gene match. CDR1 is MDHEN and CDR2 is SYDVKM in the germline V gene. The CDR3 is made up of 15 amino acids. The CDR3 DNA reads TGTGCCAGCAGTTTAAGGAGCGGGAATATAGATACGCAGTATTTT. It translates to CASSLRSGNIDTQYF.

This chain connects TRBV20-1 to TRBJ2-1; D could derive from TRBD1 or TRBD2 (6 bases each). The J call may not be correct, given that the DNA end is closer to TRBJ2-7. Germline V gene lookup returns CDR1 DFQATT and CDR2 SNEGSKA (reference sequence). CDR3 size: 17 residues. Written as DNA, the CDR3 is TGCAGTGCCGTAGAGCCTACGGGGGCCAGACCCTACAATGAGCAGTACTTC. Amino acid sequence: CSAVEPTGARPYNEQYF.

This rearrangement joins TRBV5-1 to TRBJ2-7; 12 nucleotides line up with TRBD2. Germline CDR1 SGHRS, CDR2 YFSETQ. There are 15 residues in the CDR3. The junction had 7 bases not matched to a gene; V was cut back by 4 bases and J by 5 bases. Here the CDR3 DNA reads TGCGCCAGCAGCCCAACTAGCGGGAGGAGGAACGAGCAGTACTTC. Translating gives CASSPTSGRRNEQYF.

This clonotype was picked up many times. The rearrangement uses TRBV12-3 or TRBV12-4 and TRBJ2-5; perhaps D is TRBD1 or TRBD2 (5 bases each). Trimming left V 6 bases short and J 2 bases short, with 16 bases between. There are 15 residues in the CDR3. The DNA for the CDR3 is TGTGCCAGCAGCCCTACCCAGGGAGAGCAAGAGACCCAGTACTTC. This codes for CASSPTQGEQETQYF.

In its sample, this clonotype was seen once. A junction boundary mismatches the germline segment, possibly from a read error. The chain links TRBV5-1 to TRBJ2-3; D is uncertain. The CDR3 is made up of 13 amino acids. Germline assignment: CDR1 SGHRS and CDR2 YFSETQ. The CDR3 DNA sequence: TGCGCCAGCAGCTTGGGAGGCACAGATGCGCAGTATTTT. It is translated as CASSLGGTDAQYF.

About this clonotype itself: At one boundary the junction diverges from the germline segment, which might be a read error. The J gene is TRBJ2-5, the V gene TRBV5-4, with D possibly being TRBD1 or TRBD2 (5 bases each). The CDR3 length is 13 residues. The germline V gene encodes CDR1 SGHNT and CDR2 YYREEE (reference sequence). The CDR3 region is CASSGDPEEIQYF. DNA for the CDR3: TGTGCCAGCAGCGGGGACCCCGAAGAGATCCAGTACTTC.

Notes on this clonotype: Sequence at one end of the junction differs from germline and may be a read error. The V gene is TRBV7-9, the J gene TRBJ1-5, with D possibly TRBD1 on 5 matching bases. Germline lookup yields CDR1 SEHNR and CDR2 FQNEAQ (reference sequence). The CDR3 is made up of 14 amino acids. The CDR3 loop is CVSSLESQGQPQHF. CDR3 in DNA: TGTGTCAGCAGCTTAGAAAGTCAGGGTCAGCCCCAGCATTTT.

This clonotype was observed a few times. The rearrangement links TRBV29-1 to TRBJ2-1; unclear D gene. CDR3 length: 11 amino acids. Trimming left V 2 bases short and J 10 bases short, with 9 bases between. Germline V gives CDR1 SQVTM, CDR2 ANQGSEA. The CDR3 DNA is TGCAGCGTTGAACGTTTCTCGGAGCAGTTCTTC. Residues: CSVERFSEQFF.